This TCR beta chain comes out of a study of shared T cell receptors in the human thymus (dated by TCRdb to the early 2020s). With respect to the entire study: The study examined how self-reactive, shared T-cell receptor alpha chains are generated in the human thymus.

For this clone: Its antigen has not been determined. There are no base qualities to consult, and no much larger clone falls within one base.

The library was made by the immunoSEQ multiplex PCR assay. Sourced from immuneACCESS, this table was stored by TCRdb with only in-frame sequences that have V and J called. A share of the clones is absent; for the studies checked, an unresolved V gene accounts for under half, and the remainder has no known explanation. This sample comprises approximately 760,000 clones, over 75% of them detected only once. Of the sample, more than 0.008% is held by the ten largest clones. Clipping removes 4 bases from V and 2 bases from J, with 8 as the unmatched junction base count. Looking up the germline V gene yields CDR1 SGHRS and CDR2 YFSETQ. Inclusive of the bounding cysteine and phenylalanine, the CDR3 is 16 residues long. Of the read, only the CDR3 DNA is kept; its 48 bases are in frame from base 1. The data also belong to a second study, concerning human thymus T cells. From the second report: In Finland, the donors were immunologically healthy infants who were having open corrective cardiac surgery for congenital heart defects. The thymus tissue came from surgical resects taken out during corrective cardiac surgery. Usage of V and J gene segments appeared to be biased in both the thymic and the peripheral blood repertoires. Highly overlapping thymic TCR repertoires among unrelated individuals were reported in the related research. The study used under 10 infant thymus samples plus four related peripheral blood samples to characterize TCR alpha and beta repertoires. The infant donors were about 6 to 244 days old, and the cohort included a handful of males and two females. After being mechanically released from the tissue, thymocytes were kept at -70 degrees C in pellets of roughly 9.5-31 million cells. Genomic DNA was extracted from frozen cell pellets with a QIAsymphony instrument. TCRB and TCRAD loci were amplified from a standardized quantity of quality-controlled genomic DNA using the immunoSEQ multiplex PCR assay. The amplicons covered the V(D)J region and were long enough to include the CDR3 and to identify the V and J genes. The amplicons were sequenced on an Illumina platform via the commercial immunoSEQ service. Corrections for primer bias and sequencing errors followed previously described methods, while TCRAD and TCRB definitions were based on the IMGT database. immunoSEQ Analyzer 3.0 and VDJTools were used for repertoire analysis, which covered basic statistics, V/J segment usage, diversity estimates, rarefaction and pairwise overlap. Diversity was estimated using the Chao1, ChaoE, Efron-Thisted, Shannon and inverse Simpson indices, and was also estimated on datasets down-sampled to the size of the smallest sample. Repertoire overlap was assessed by strict matching of CDR3 nucleotide sequence, V gene and J gene, and clustering was done by Jaccard-based multidimensional scaling. On average, thymus samples gave roughly 800,000 unique TCRB clonotypes, whereas blood samples gave roughly 80,000.

The sequence came from a girl younger than two with a congenital heart defect. Donor details come from another sample of the same person, matched by shared clones. The source material was thymocytes. The sequence joins TRBV5-1 to TRBJ2-1; 8 of the junction bases match TRBD2. CDR3 reads: CASSPGTRGPYNEQFF. The nucleotides read TGCGCCAGCAGCCCGGGGACTAGAGGTCCCTACAATGAGCAGTTCTTC.